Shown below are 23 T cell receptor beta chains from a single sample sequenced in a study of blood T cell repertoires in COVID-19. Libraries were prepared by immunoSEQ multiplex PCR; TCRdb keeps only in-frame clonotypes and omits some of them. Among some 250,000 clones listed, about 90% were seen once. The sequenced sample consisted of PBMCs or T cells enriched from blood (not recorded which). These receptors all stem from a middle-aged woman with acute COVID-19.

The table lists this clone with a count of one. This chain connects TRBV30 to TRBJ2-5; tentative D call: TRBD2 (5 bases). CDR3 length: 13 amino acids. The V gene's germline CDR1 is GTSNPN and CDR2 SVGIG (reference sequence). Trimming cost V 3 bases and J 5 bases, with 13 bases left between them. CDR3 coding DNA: TGTGCCTGGAGGGCAACTAGATGGGAGACCCAGTACTTC. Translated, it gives CAWRATRWETQYF.

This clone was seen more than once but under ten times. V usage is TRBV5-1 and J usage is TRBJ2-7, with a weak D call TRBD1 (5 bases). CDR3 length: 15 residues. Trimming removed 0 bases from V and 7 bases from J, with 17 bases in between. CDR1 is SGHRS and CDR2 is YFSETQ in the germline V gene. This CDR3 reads CASSLAATLGQEQYF. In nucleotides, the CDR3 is TGCGCCAGCAGCTTGGCGGCTACCCTGGGGCAAGAGCAGTACTTC.

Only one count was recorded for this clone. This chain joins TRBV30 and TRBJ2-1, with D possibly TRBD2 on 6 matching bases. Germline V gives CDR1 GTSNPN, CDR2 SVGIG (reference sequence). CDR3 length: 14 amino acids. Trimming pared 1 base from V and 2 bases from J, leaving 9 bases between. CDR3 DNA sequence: TGTGCCTGGAGTGGGAGGGGTGCCTACAATGAGCAGTTCTTC. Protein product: CAWSGRGAYNEQFF.

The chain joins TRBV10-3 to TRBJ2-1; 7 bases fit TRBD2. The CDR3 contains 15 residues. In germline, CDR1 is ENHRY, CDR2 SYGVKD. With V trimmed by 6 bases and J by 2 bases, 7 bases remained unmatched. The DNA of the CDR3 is TGTGCCATCAGGCCGGGCGGGAGAGCCTACAATGAGCAGTTCTTC. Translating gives CAIRPGGRAYNEQFF.

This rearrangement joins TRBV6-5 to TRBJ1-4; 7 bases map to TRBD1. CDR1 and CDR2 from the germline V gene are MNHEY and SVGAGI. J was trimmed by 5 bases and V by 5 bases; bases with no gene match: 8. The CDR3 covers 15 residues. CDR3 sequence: CASSPTGTINEKLFF. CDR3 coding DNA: TGTGCCAGCAGTCCGACAGGGACGATCAATGAAAAACTGTTTTTT.

The CDR3 sequence: CASNFPGQGMNYGYTF. The CDR3 coding sequence is TGTGCCAGCAACTTCCCGGGACAGGGTATGAACTATGGCTACACCTTC. The chain couples TRBV7-9 to TRBJ1-2; 9 bases map to TRBD1. The CDR3 extends over 16 amino acids. The germline gives CDR1 SEHNR, CDR2 FQNEAQ (reference sequence). The trim removed 7 bases at V and 2 bases at J, leaving 11 bases unmatched.

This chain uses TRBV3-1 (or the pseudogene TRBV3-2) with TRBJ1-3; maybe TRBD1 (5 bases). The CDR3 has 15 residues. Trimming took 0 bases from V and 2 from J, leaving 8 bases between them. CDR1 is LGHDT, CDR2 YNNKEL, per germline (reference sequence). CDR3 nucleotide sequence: TGTGCCAGCAGCCAAGATCCGGGGGCTGGAAACACCATATATTTT. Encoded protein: CASSQDPGAGNTIYF.

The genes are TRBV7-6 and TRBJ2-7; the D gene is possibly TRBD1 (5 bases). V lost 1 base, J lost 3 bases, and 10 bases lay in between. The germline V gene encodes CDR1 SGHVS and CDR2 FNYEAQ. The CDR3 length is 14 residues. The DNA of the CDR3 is TGTGCCAGCAGCTTAGATGGGGCAGACTACGAGCAGTACTTC. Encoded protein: CASSLDGADYEQYF.

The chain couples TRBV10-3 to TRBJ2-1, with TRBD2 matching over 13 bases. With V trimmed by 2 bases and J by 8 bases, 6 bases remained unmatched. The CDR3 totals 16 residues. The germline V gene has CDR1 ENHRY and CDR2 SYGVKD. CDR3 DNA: TGTGCCATCAGTGAGGGACTAGCGGGAGTTTCGGATGAGCAGTTCTTC. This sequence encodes CAISEGLAGVSDEQFF.

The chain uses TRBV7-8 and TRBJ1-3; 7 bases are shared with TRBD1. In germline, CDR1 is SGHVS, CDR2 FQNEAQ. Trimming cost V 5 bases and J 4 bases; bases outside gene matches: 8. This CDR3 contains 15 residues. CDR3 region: CASSRDRVPGNTIYF. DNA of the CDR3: TGTGCCAGCAGCCGAGACAGGGTGCCAGGAAACACCATATATTTT.

The CDR3, as DNA: TGTGCCATCAGTGCGGACAGACTAGCGGGGAACACCGGGGAGCTGTTTTTT. Its translation is CAISADRLAGNTGELFF. The chain carries TRBV10-3 and TRBJ2-2; 10 bases agree with TRBD2. Germline CDR1 is ENHRY and CDR2 is SYGVKD. CDR3 size: 17 residues. With 4 bases clipped from V and 1 base from J, the junction kept 6 bases outside the gene matches.

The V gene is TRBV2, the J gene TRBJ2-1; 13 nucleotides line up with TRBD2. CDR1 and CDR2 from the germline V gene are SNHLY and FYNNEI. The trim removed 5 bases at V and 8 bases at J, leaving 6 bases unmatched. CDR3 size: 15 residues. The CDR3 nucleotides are TGTGCCAGCAGTCAACTAGCGGGAGGGCCCCATGAGCAGTTCTTC. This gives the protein CASSQLAGGPHEQFF.

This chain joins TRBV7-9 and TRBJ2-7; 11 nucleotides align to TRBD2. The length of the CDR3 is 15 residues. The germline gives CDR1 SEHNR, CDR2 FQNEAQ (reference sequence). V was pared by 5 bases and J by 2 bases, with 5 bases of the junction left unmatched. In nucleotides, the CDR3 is TGTGCCAGCAGCCTCGGGACTAGCGGAACCTACGAGCAGTACTTC. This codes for CASSLGTSGTYEQYF.

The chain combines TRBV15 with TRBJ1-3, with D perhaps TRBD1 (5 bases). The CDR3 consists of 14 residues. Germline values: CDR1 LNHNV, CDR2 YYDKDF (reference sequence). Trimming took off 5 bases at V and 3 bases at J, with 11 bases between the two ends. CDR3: CATSFGGDGNTIYF. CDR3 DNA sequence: TGTGCCACCAGCTTCGGAGGGGATGGAAACACCATATATTTT.

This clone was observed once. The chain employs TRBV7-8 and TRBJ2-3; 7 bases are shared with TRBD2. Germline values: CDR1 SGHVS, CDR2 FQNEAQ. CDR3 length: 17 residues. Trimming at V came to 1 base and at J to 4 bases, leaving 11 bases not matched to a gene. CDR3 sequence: CASSLESFAGVPDTQYF. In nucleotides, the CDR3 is TGTGCCAGCAGCTTAGAGTCATTTGCGGGAGTCCCAGATACGCAGTATTTT.

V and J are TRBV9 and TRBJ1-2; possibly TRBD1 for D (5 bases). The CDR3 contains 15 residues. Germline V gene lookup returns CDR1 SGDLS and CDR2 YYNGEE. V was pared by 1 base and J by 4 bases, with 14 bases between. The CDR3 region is CASSVSNQGSYGYTF. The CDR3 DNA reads TGTGCCAGCAGCGTATCAAATCAGGGTAGCTATGGCTACACCTTC.

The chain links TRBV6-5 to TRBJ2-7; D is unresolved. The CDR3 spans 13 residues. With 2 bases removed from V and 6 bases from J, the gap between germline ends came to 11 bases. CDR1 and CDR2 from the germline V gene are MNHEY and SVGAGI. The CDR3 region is CASSYSPVSEQYF. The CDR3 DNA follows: TGTGCCAGCAGTTACAGCCCCGTGAGCGAGCAGTACTTC.

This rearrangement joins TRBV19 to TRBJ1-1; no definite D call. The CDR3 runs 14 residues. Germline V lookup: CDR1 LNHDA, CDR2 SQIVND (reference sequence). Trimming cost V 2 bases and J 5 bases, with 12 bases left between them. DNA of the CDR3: TGTGCCAGTAGTATATCGGGGATTCTAACTGAAGCTTTCTTT. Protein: CASSISGILTEAFF.

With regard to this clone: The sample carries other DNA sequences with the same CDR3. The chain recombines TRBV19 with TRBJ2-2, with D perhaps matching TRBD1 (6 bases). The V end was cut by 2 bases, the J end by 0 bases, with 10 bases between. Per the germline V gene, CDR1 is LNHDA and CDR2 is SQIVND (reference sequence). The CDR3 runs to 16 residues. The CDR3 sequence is CASSILGAANTGELFF. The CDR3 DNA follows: TGTGCCAGTAGTATATTGGGGGCAGCGAACACCGGGGAGCTGTTTTTT.

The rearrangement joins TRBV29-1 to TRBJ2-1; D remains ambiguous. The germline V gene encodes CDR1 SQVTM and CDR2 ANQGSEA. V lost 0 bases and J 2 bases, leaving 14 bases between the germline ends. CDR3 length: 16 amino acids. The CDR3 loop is CSVEDPSRKTYNEQFF. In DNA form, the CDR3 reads TGCAGCGTTGAAGATCCCAGCAGGAAAACCTACAATGAGCAGTTCTTC.

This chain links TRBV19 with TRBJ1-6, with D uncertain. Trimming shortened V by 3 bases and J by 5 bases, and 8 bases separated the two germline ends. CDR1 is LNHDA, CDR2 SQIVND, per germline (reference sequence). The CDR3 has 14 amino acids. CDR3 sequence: CASSILDNNSPLHF. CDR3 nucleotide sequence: TGTGCCAGTAGTATCTTAGACAATAATTCACCCCTCCACTTT. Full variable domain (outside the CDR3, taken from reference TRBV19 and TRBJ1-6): DGGITQSPKYLFRKEGQNVTLSCEQNLNHDAMYWYRQDPGQGLRLIYYSQIVNDFQKGDIAEGYSVSREKKESFPLTVTSAQKNPTAFYLCASSILDNNSPLHFGNGTRLTVT.

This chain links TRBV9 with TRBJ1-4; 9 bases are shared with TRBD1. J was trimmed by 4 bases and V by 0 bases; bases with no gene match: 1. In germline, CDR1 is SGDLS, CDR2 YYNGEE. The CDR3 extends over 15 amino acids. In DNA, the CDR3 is TGTGCCAGCAGCGTAGGGGACAGGGTTAATGAAAAACTGTTTTTT. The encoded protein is CASSVGDRVNEKLFF.

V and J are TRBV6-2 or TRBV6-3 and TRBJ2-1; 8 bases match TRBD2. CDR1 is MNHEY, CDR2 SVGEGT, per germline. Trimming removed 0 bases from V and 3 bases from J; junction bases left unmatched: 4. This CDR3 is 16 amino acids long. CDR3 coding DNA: TGTGCCAGCAGTTACTCGTTTAGCGGGGACTACAATGAGCAGTTCTTC. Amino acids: CASSYSFSGDYNEQFF.